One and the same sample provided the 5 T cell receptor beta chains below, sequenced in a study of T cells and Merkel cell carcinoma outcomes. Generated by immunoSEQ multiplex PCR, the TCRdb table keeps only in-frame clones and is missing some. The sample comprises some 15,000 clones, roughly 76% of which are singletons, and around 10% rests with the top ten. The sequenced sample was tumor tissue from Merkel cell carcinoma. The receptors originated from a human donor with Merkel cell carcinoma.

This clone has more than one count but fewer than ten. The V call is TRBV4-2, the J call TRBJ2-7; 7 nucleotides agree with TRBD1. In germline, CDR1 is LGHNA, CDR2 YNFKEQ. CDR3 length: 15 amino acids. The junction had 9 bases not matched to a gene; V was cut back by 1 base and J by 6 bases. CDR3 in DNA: TGTGCCAGCAGCCAAGGGGTGGGACAGCCCACCGAGCAGTACTTC. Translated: CASSQGVGQPTEQYF.

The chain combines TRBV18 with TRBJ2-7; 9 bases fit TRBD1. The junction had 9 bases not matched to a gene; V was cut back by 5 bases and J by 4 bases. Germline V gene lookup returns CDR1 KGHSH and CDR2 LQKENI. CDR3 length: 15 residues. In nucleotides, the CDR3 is TGTGCCAGCTCATTTGGACAGGGGCTCTTATACGAGCAGTACTTC. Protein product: CASSFGQGLLYEQYF. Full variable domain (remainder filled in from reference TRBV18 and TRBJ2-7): NAGVMQNPRHLVRRRGQEARLRCSPMKGHSHVYWYRQLPEEGLKFMVYLQKENIIDESGMPKERFSAEFPKEGPSILRIQQVVRGDSAAYFCASSFGQGLLYEQYFGPGTRLTVT.

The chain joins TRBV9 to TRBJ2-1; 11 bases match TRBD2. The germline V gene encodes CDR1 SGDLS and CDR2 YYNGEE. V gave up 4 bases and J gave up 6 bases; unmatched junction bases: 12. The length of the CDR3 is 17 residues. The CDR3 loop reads CASSPNPTSGSSNEQFF. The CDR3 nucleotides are TGTGCCAGCAGCCCAAATCCTACTAGCGGGAGTTCCAATGAGCAGTTCTTC.

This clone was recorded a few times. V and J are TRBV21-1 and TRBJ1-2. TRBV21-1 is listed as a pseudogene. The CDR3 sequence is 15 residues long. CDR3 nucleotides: TGTGCCAGCAGCAAAGGAAGGGGAGAGGCCTATGGCTACACCTTC. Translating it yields CASSKGRGEAYGYTF.

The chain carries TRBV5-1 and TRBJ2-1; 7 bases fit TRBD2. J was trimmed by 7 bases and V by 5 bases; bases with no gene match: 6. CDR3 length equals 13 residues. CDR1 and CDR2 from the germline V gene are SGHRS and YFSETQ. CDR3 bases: TGCGCCAGCAGAGGACTAGTTCTTAATGAGCAGTTCTTC. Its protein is CASRGLVLNEQFF. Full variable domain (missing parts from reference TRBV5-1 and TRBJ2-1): KAGVTQTPRYLIKTRGQQVTLSCSPISGHRSVSWYQQTPGQGLQFLFEYFSETQRNKGNFPGRFSGRQFSNSRSEMNVSTLELGDSALYLCASRGLVLNEQFFGPGTRLTVL.